Following are 32 T cell receptor beta chains from one sample sequenced in a study of shared clonotypes between healthy human individuals. Produced via immunoSEQ multiplex PCR; TCRdb's table is partial and in-frame only. The sample consists of millions of clones, about 92% of them appearing once. The sample consisted of naive CD4+ T cells from PBMCs. Subset here: CD45RA+ positively selected. The source of these receptors is a man aged 18 to 30 in good health. Some clones in this sample may be carry-over from other donors' samples.

The table lists this clone with a count of one. J is TRBJ2-1 and V is TRBV27; 8 nucleotides align to TRBD2. This CDR3 has 17 residues. V gave up 6 bases and J gave up 3 bases; unmatched junction bases: 13. In germline, CDR1 is MNHEY, CDR2 SMNVEV (reference sequence). CDR3 DNA: TGTGCCAGCAGCCCCCGGGAGGGAGCAGTTGACTACAATGAGCAGTTCTTC. Translated, it gives CASSPREGAVDYNEQFF.

This clone was observed a few times. The rearrangement uses TRBV25-1 and TRBJ1-1; TRBD1 matches 8 bases. The germline gives CDR1 MGHDK, CDR2 SYGVNS. The CDR3 has 13 amino acids. Trimming took 6 bases from V and 5 from J; bases not matched to a gene: 5. The CDR3 is CASSPRQGTEAFF. As DNA, the CDR3 is TGTGCCAGCAGCCCCAGACAGGGGACTGAAGCTTTCTTT.

The rearrangement joins TRBV19 to TRBJ2-1, with 7 nucleotides matching TRBD1. Germline CDR1 LNHDA, CDR2 SQIVND (reference sequence). This CDR3 region has 15 residues. Trimming at V came to 10 bases and at J to 3 bases, leaving 12 bases not matched to a gene. The CDR3 loop reads CATTIMTGIYNEQFF. The CDR3 nucleotides read TGTGCCACCACCATCATGACAGGGATCTACAATGAGCAGTTCTTC.

The chain has TRBV18 and TRBJ2-7, with 10 bases aligning to TRBD1. Per the germline V gene, CDR1 is KGHSH and CDR2 is LQKENI. This CDR3 comprises 14 residues. After removal of 3 bases from V and 6 bases from J, the junction contained 5 bases not matched to a gene. This CDR3 reads CASSPGTGVFEQYF. Written as DNA, the CDR3 is TGTGCCAGCTCACCTGGGACAGGGGTATTCGAGCAGTACTTC. Drawing the rest from reference TRBV18 and TRBJ2-7, the complete variable domain is NAGVMQNPRHLVRRRGQEARLRCSPMKGHSHVYWYRQLPEEGLKFMVYLQKENIIDESGMPKERFSAEFPKEGPSILRIQQVVRGDSAAYFCASSPGTGVFEQYFGPGTRLTVT.

The chain has TRBV7-2 and TRBJ1-5; D not resolved. Per germline, CDR1 SGHTA and CDR2 FQGNSA. The V and J ends lost 1 base and 7 bases respectively, with 11 bases between them. The CDR3 has 14 residues. The CDR3 bases are TGTGCCAGCAGCTTAGGTTATGGGTCCCAGCCCCAGCATTTT. Amino acid sequence: CASSLGYGSQPQHF.

This clone is a singleton in its sample. This chain uses TRBV19 with TRBJ2-3, with D tentatively TRBD2 (6 bases). This CDR3 spans 13 amino acids. Germline V gene sequence: CDR1 LNHDA, CDR2 SQIVND (reference sequence). Trimming removed 8 bases from V and 4 bases from J, with 13 bases in between. The CDR3 here is CASGRGVSDTQYF. The CDR3 coding sequence is TGTGCCAGTGGCCGCGGGGTATCAGATACGCAGTATTTT.

The chain couples TRBV5-4 to TRBJ2-5, with D tentatively TRBD2 (6 bases). The CDR3 is 16 amino acids. Trimming removed 4 bases from V and 0 bases from J, with 16 bases in between. Germline values: CDR1 SGHNT, CDR2 YYREEE (reference sequence). The CDR3 region has the DNA TGTGCCAGCAGCACCCAGACTCGGGGGTACCAAGAGACCCAGTACTTC. The encoded protein is CASSTQTRGYQETQYF.

This clone was picked up one time. The chain carries TRBV5-1 and TRBJ2-2; 7 nucleotides match TRBD1. Germline CDR1 SGHRS, CDR2 YFSETQ. After removal of 4 bases from V and 6 bases from J, the junction contained 6 bases not matched to a gene. CDR3 size: 14 residues. The DNA for the CDR3 is TGCGCCAGCAGCCCCGGACAGGTGCCCGGGGAGCTGTTTTTT. It is translated as CASSPGQVPGELFF.

This CDR3 is CASGETGVTEAFF. In nucleotides, the CDR3 is TGTGCCAGCGGTGAGACAGGGGTCACTGAAGCTTTCTTT. The chain carries TRBV6-6 and TRBJ1-1; TRBD1 matches 8 bases. J was trimmed by 4 bases and V by 8 bases; bases with no gene match: 6. Germline CDR1 MNHNY, CDR2 SVGAGI (reference sequence). The CDR3 sequence is 13 residues long.

The V gene is TRBV18, the J gene TRBJ2-3, with 7 bases that match TRBD2. The J segment lost 2 bases and the V segment lost 2 bases, leaving 10 bases of the junction unmatched. Germline CDR1 reads KGHSH; CDR2 reads LQKENI. This CDR3 region has 17 residues. CDR3 sequence reads: CASSPGVAGLITDTQYF. CDR3 bases: TGTGCCAGCTCACCAGGGGTAGCGGGTCTGATCACAGATACGCAGTATTTT.

This clone was seen only once. The chain joins TRBV5-1 to TRBJ2-7, with D perhaps matching TRBD2 (6 bases). Germline-derived CDR1 and CDR2 are SGHRS and YFSETQ. The CDR3 contains 12 residues. V dropped 3 bases and J dropped 9 bases, with 13 bases sitting between them. CDR3: CASSSDYAGQYF. DNA of the CDR3: TGCGCCAGCAGCTCGGACTACGCCGGGCAGTACTTC.

A few counts support this clone. The genes are TRBV5-8 and TRBJ2-2, with D perhaps TRBD2 (6 bases). Germline CDR1 is SGHTS and CDR2 is YDEGEE. The V end was cut by 4 bases, the J end by 1 base, with 20 bases between. The CDR3 spans 18 residues. The CDR3 is CASSPKLARHQNTGELFF. CDR3 in DNA: TGTGCCAGCAGCCCTAAACTAGCACGCCACCAGAACACCGGGGAGCTGTTTTTT.

The sample holds one count of this clone. The chain links TRBV7-9 to TRBJ2-2; possible D gene TRBD1, 5 bases. The V end was cut by 5 bases, the J end by 6 bases, with 7 bases between. CDR1 is SEHNR, CDR2 FQNEAQ, per germline (reference sequence). CDR3 length: 12 amino acids. The CDR3, as DNA: TGTGCCAGCAGCCGGACATCCGGGGAGCTGTTTTTT. This gives the protein CASSRTSGELFF.

V and J are TRBV18 and TRBJ1-5, with D perhaps TRBD1 (6 bases). V was clipped by 3 bases and J by 0 bases, with 15 bases between them. CDR1 is KGHSH, CDR2 LQKENI, per germline. The CDR3 contains 17 residues. As DNA, the CDR3 is TGTGCCAGCTCACCTCCTAATACAGGGCATAGCAATCAGCCCCAGCATTTT. Translating it yields CASSPPNTGHSNQPQHF.

This chain uses TRBV5-8 with TRBJ2-1; 10 bases agree with TRBD1. The germline CDR1 and CDR2 sequences are SGHTS and YDEGEE. Trimming at V came to 3 bases and at J to 6 bases, leaving 9 bases not matched to a gene. The CDR3 contains 16 residues. The CDR3: CASSSWPGDRGNEQFF. The DNA of the CDR3 is TGTGCCAGCAGCTCCTGGCCTGGGGACAGGGGCAATGAGCAGTTCTTC.

The J gene is TRBJ2-7, the V gene TRBV7-8; D remains unclear. Trimming left V 4 bases short and J 0 bases short, with 13 bases between. CDR1 and CDR2 (germline): SGHVS, FQNEAQ. The CDR3 length is 15 residues. The chain's CDR3 is CASSSPADSSYEQYF. DNA for the CDR3: TGTGCCAGCAGCTCCCCGGCGGATAGCTCCTACGAGCAGTACTTC. Supplemented by reference TRBV7-8 and TRBJ2-7, the full variable domain reads GAGVSQSPRYKVAKRGQDVALRCDPISGHVSLFWYQQALGQGPEFLTYFQNEAQLDKSGLPSDRFFAERPEGSVSTLKIQRTQQEDSAVYLCASSSPADSSYEQYFGPGTRLTVT.

The rearrangement joins TRBV6-5 to TRBJ1-2; D perhaps matches TRBD1 (5 bases). V gave up 5 bases and J gave up 8 bases, with 12 bases separating them. Germline values: CDR1 MNHEY, CDR2 SVGAGI. The CDR3 sequence is 12 residues long. The CDR3 nucleotides read TGTGCCAGCAGTGACCGCTGGGACGGCTACACCTTC. Translating gives CASSDRWDGYTF.

V is TRBV30 and J is TRBJ2-5; either TRBD1 or TRBD2 may fit D (5 bases each). Germline CDR1 is GTSNPN and CDR2 is SVGIG (reference sequence). The CDR3 has 11 amino acids. V was shortened by 4 bases and J by 3 bases, with 6 bases between the two germline ends. CDR3 sequence: CAWMGEETQYF. The CDR3 nucleotides are TGTGCCTGGATGGGGGAAGAGACCCAGTACTTC.

The V call is TRBV4-3, the J call TRBJ2-6; 7 positions agree with TRBD1. V was pared by 5 bases and J by 0 bases, with 7 bases of the junction left unmatched. CDR1 is LGHNA, CDR2 YSLEER, per germline. The CDR3 covers 17 residues. The DNA for the CDR3 is TGCGCCAGCAGCAATGGACAGGCAAGCTCTGGGGCCAACGTCCTGACTTTC. It is translated as CASSNGQASSGANVLTF.

This clone was seen a handful of times. The V and J genes are TRBV5-1 and TRBJ1-1; D call uncertain. Per germline, CDR1 SGHRS and CDR2 YFSETQ. V was trimmed by 1 base and J by 1 base, leaving 5 bases between them. CDR3 size: 13 residues. CDR3 bases: TGCGCCAGCAGCTTGATGTCGAACACTGAAGCTTTCTTT. Translation: CASSLMSNTEAFF.

V and J are TRBV6-1 and TRBJ1-2; TRBD1 agrees at 7 bases. Germline lookup yields CDR1 MNHNS and CDR2 SASEGT. With V trimmed by 6 bases and J by 3 bases, 7 bases remained unmatched. The CDR3 extends over 14 amino acids. The CDR3 DNA is TGTGCCAGCAGAGAGGGGGCGCAGGACTATGGCTACACCTTC. This sequence encodes CASREGAQDYGYTF.

The rearrangement links TRBV19 to TRBJ2-7; 10 bases are a match to TRBD1. The germline CDR1 and CDR2 sequences are LNHDA and SQIVND (reference sequence). Trimming took 0 bases from V and 2 from J; bases not matched to a gene: 10. The CDR3 consists of 18 residues. CDR3 amino acids: CASSIDAAWGTGAYEQYF. CDR3 nucleotide sequence: TGTGCCAGTAGTATAGATGCCGCCTGGGGGACAGGGGCCTACGAGCAGTACTTC. The full variable domain, in which reference TRBV19 and TRBJ2-7 provide the parts outside the CDR3, is DGGITQSPKYLFRKEGQNVTLSCEQNLNHDAMYWYRQDPGQGLRLIYYSQIVNDFQKGDIAEGYSVSREKKESFPLTVTSAQKNPTAFYLCASSIDAAWGTGAYEQYFGPGTRLTVT.

V gene TRBV5-1 combines with J gene TRBJ2-3; maybe TRBD2 (7 bases). Trimming left V 0 bases short and J 3 bases short, with 14 bases between. The length of the CDR3 is 16 residues. Germline V gene lookup returns CDR1 SGHRS and CDR2 YFSETQ. CDR3: CASSLDGGGETDTQYF. CDR3 nucleotides: TGCGCCAGCAGCTTGGATGGAGGGGGGGAAACAGATACGCAGTATTTT.

The chain joins TRBV30 to TRBJ1-1, with unresolved D. In germline, CDR1 is GTSNPN, CDR2 SVGIG (reference sequence). The V gene lost 2 bases and the J gene lost 3 bases, with 13 bases spanning the gap. The CDR3 has 14 residues. CDR3 protein: CAWSIMVRDTEAFF. The DNA for the CDR3 is TGTGCCTGGAGTATAATGGTAAGGGACACTGAAGCTTTCTTT.

V gene TRBV5-1 combines with J gene TRBJ2-3; 7 nucleotides line up with TRBD2. Germline trimming cut 0 bases from V and 2 bases from J; bases unmatched to any gene: 6. CDR1 is SGHRS and CDR2 is YFSETQ in the germline V gene. This CDR3 comprises 16 residues. CDR3 DNA sequence: TGCGCCAGCAGCTTGGGGTCCAGCGGGGACACAGATACGCAGTATTTT. Translating it yields CASSLGSSGDTDTQYF. Complete variable domain (other parts from reference TRBV5-1 and TRBJ2-3): KAGVTQTPRYLIKTRGQQVTLSCSPISGHRSVSWYQQTPGQGLQFLFEYFSETQRNKGNFPGRFSGRQFSNSRSEMNVSTLELGDSALYLCASSLGSSGDTDTQYFGPGTRLTVL.

The chain uses TRBV12-5 and TRBJ1-3; 7 bases align to TRBD1. Germline CDR1 and CDR2: LGHNT and FRNRAP. There are 18 residues in the CDR3. V shed 0 bases and J 0 bases; nucleotides not matched to a gene: 8. The DNA of the CDR3 is TGTGCTAGTGGTTTGGTAGTAGACAGGGAGCTCTCTGGAAACACCATATATTTT. It encodes CASGLVVDRELSGNTIYF.

The chain carries TRBV6-5 and TRBJ2-7; 10 positions agree with TRBD1. Germline V gene data show CDR1 as MNHEY and CDR2 as SVGAGI. Trimming at V came to 10 bases and at J to 3 bases, leaving 9 bases not matched to a gene. CDR3 size: 14 residues. CDR3 in amino acids: CATSKDRGYYEQYF. The CDR3 DNA reads TGTGCCACATCGAAGGACAGGGGGTACTACGAGCAGTACTTC.

This chain joins TRBV30 and TRBJ2-7; D not certain. V was clipped by 0 bases and J by 3 bases, with 6 bases between them. This CDR3 comprises 12 residues. From germline, CDR1 is GTSNPN and CDR2 SVGIG (reference sequence). This CDR3 is CAWSVRFYEQYF. For the CDR3, the DNA is TGTGCCTGGAGTGTACGATTCTACGAGCAGTACTTC.

The chain combines TRBV30 with TRBJ1-2; the match to TRBD1 covers 7 bases. V lost 2 bases, J lost 4 bases, and 7 bases stayed unmatched. This CDR3 is built from 14 residues. The germline V gene has CDR1 GTSNPN and CDR2 SVGIG (reference sequence). The CDR3 reads CAWSYRGWSYGYTF. For the CDR3, the DNA is TGTGCCTGGAGTTACAGGGGCTGGAGCTATGGCTACACCTTC.

This clone is a singleton in its sample. The V and J genes are TRBV27 and TRBJ1-1; D remains unclear. The V gene's germline CDR1 is MNHEY and CDR2 SMNVEV (reference sequence). The V and J ends lost 2 bases and 1 base respectively, with 8 bases between them. The length of the CDR3 is 14 residues. For the CDR3, the DNA is TGTGCCAGCAGTTTAGTATGGGGGAACACTGAAGCTTTCTTT. Its translation is CASSLVWGNTEAFF.

The chain recombines TRBV6-6 with TRBJ2-7; 7 nucleotides align to TRBD2. J lost 3 bases, V lost 8 bases, and 7 bases had no gene match. This CDR3 is 13 amino acids long. CDR1 and CDR2 (germline): MNHNY, SVGAGI (reference sequence). The CDR3 DNA follows: TGTGCCAGCGCCATGACTAGCTTCTACGAGCAGTACTTC. This codes for CASAMTSFYEQYF.

The chain uses TRBV6-4 and TRBJ1-1, with TRBD1 matching over 7 bases. The CDR3 contains 13 residues. With V trimmed by 6 bases and J by 5 bases, 6 bases remained unmatched. Per germline, CDR1 MRHNA and CDR2 SNTAGT. The chain's CDR3 is CASSRQGWTEAFF. In DNA, the CDR3 is TGTGCCAGCAGCCGACAGGGCTGGACTGAAGCTTTCTTT.